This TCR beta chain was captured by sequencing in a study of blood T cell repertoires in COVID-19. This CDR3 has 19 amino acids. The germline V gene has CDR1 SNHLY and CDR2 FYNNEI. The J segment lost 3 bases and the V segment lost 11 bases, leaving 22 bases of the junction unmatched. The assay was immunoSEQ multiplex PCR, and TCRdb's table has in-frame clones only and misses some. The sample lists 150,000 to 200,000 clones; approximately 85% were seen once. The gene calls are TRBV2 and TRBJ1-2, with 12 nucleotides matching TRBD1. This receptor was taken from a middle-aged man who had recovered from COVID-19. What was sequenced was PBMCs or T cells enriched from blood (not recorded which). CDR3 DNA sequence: TGTGCCCGAACGGCGATTTTCCGGGACAGGGGGCGCGGGGACTATGGCTACACCTTC. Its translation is CARTAIFRDRGRGDYGYTF. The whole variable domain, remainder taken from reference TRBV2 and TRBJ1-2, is EPEVTQTPSHQVTQMGQEVILRCVPISNHLYFYWYRQILGQKVEFLVSFYNNEISEKSEIFDDQFSVERPDGSNFTLKIRSTKLEDSAMYFCARTAIFRDRGRGDYGYTFGSGTRLTVV.